Listed below are T cell receptor beta chains from one sample, sequenced in a study of glioma-infiltrating T cells. TCRdb fed the multiplex PCR reads into MiXCR, producing one record per CDR3 protein. Found here are roughly 100,000 distinct CDR3 sequences, less than 30% of them singletons; the top ten hold roughly 46%. The sample consisted of glioma tissue, nonneoplastic brain tissue, or PBMCs (not recorded which). These receptors came from a human donor with low-grade glioma or glioblastoma, undergoing nonglioma brain surgery, or in good health (not recorded which). CDR3s include the opening cysteine and the closing phenylalanine or tryptophan. The D gene is left open where the match is weak. Size tells how often a clone was seen (once, few, many) or the class of an expanded clone, and some rows leave it out.

>.|few|TRBJ1-2|TRBV4-3
CASSQEVRGRDGYTF
TGCGCCAGCAGCCAAGAGGTCCGGGGAAGGGATGGCTACACCTTC
>.|many|TRBJ1-1|TRBV28
CASQQGGNAEAFF
TGTGCCAGTCAACAGGGAGGGAACGCTGAAGCTTTCTTT
>.|few|TRBJ2-3|TRBV5-4
CASSLGTYTDTQYF
TGTGCCAGCAGCTTAGGGACCTACACAGATACGCAGTATTTT
>.|.|TRBJ2-5|TRBV28
CASSLWGKGGSETQYF
TGTGCCAGCAGTTTATGGGGCAAAGGGGGGTCAGAGACCCAGTACTTC
>.|many|TRBJ2-7|TRBV20-1
CSASGLHEQYF
TGCAGTGCTAGCGGTCTCCACGAGCAGTACTTC
>.|many|TRBJ1-1|TRBV18
CASSPVAWGSKDEAFF
TGTGCCAGCTCACCGGTTGCTTGGGGATCTAAAGATGAAGCTTTCTTT
>TRBD1|many|TRBJ2-1|TRBV6-1
CATASRDRGVNEQFF
TGTGCCACCGCCTCCCGGGACAGGGGAGTGAATGAGCAGTTCTTC
>.|many|TRBJ1-4|TRBV2
CASRLQTIEKLFF
TGTGCCAGCAGACTACAGACCATAGAAAAACTGTTTTTT
>.|few|TRBJ1-2|TRBV7-9
CASSPPRAWGYTF
TGTGCCAGCAGCCCACCTCGGGCTTGGGGCTACACCTTC
>.|.|TRBJ2-5|TRBV7-2
CASSQARTDQETQYF
TGCGCCAGCAGCCAAGCCAGGACAGACCAAGAGACCCAGTACTTC
>.|many|TRBJ1-1|TRBV28
CASSSGDRTEAFF
TGTGCCAGCAGTTCAGGGGACCGAACTGAAGCTTTCTTT
>TRBD1|few|TRBJ2-1|TRBV18
CASHGQGTPNEQFF
TGTGCCAGTCATGGACAGGGCACTCCCAATGAGCAGTTCTTC
>.|many|TRBJ1-2|TRBV27
CASKLNRQSSKGYTF
TGTGCCAGCAAGCTCAATAGACAGTCCTCTAAAGGCTACACCTTC
>TRBD2|.|TRBJ2-1|TRBV12-5
CAHRGEGGYNEQFF
TGTGCCCACCGGGGGGAAGGAGGTTACAATGAGCAGTTCTTC
>.|many|TRBJ1-3|TRBV12-3/TRBV12-4
CASRRTGTGSGNTIYF
TGTGCCAGCAGACGGACCGGGACGGGCTCTGGAAACACCATATATTTT
>TRBD2|.|TRBJ2-3|TRBV2
CASSASHGTSGFETDTQYF
TGTGCCAGCAGTGCCTCACACGGGACTAGCGGTTTTGAGACAGATACGCAGTATTTT
>.|.|TRBJ2-7|TRBV10-3
CAIRGSTGSYEQYF
TGTGCCATCCGGGGGTCAACAGGGAGCTACGAGCAGTACTTC
>.|many|TRBJ1-1|TRBV6-2/TRBV6-3
CASSYSAGNTEAFF
TGTGCCAGCAGTTACTCCGCGGGAAACACTGAAGCTTTCTTT
>.|.|TRBJ2-7|TRBV20-1
CCSRVQGKATYEQYF
TGCTGTTCTAGAGTACAGGGCAAGGCTACCTACGAGCAGTACTTC
>.|many|TRBJ2-3|TRBV7-8
CASSSSTTQYF
TGTGCCAGCAGCTCGTCTACTACGCAGTATTTT
>.|many|TRBJ1-1|TRBV29-1
CSVETGTANTEAFF
TGCAGCGTTGAGACCGGGACGGCGAACACTGAAGCTTTCTTT
>TRBD2|.|TRBJ2-3|TRBV3-1
CASSIGLAVTDTQYF
TGTGCCAGCAGTATCGGACTAGCGGTGACAGATACGCAGTATTTT
>TRBD2|.|TRBJ2-1|TRBV12-3/TRBV12-4
CASAAWSGTYNEQFF
TGTGCCAGCGCCGCCTGGAGCGGGACCTACAATGAGCAGTTCTTC
>.|many|TRBJ1-5|TRBV18
CASSPSQGGQPQHF
TGTGCCAGCTCACCCTCGCAGGGCGGGCAGCCCCAGCATTTT
>TRBD1|.|TRBJ1-2|TRBV10-3
CAIRPTGLGYGYTF
TGTGCCATCAGACCGACAGGGCTCGGCTATGGCTACACCTTC
>.|many|TRBJ2-2|TRBV7-9
CASREQDTGELFF
TGTGCCAGTAGAGAACAGGACACCGGGGAGCTGTTTTTT
>.|many|TRBJ1-4|TRBV27
CASGFGVIGEKLFF
TGTGCCAGCGGGTTCGGGGTCATAGGTGAAAAACTGTTTTTT
>.|.|TRBJ2-2|TRBV4-3
CANSQDRISGELFF
TGCGCCAACAGCCAAGATAGAATTTCGGGGGAGCTGTTTTTT
>TRBD1|.|TRBJ2-2|TRBV4-1
CATQGTNTGELFF
TGCGCCACACAGGGGACGAACACCGGGGAGCTGTTTTTT
>TRBD1|.|TRBJ1-4|TRBV20-1
CSAREMKIGTAVGKLFF
TGCAGTGCTAGAGAAATGAAAATAGGGACAGCGGTTGGAAAACTGTTTTTT
>.|many|TRBJ2-3|TRBV7-3
CASSLTGAGFDTQYF
TGTGCCAGCAGCTTAACAGGGGCAGGGTTTGATACGCAGTATTTT
>TRBD2|medium-sized|TRBJ2-1|TRBV20-1
CSATGTSGSISYNEQFF
TGCAGTGCCACCGGGACTAGCGGGTCCATCTCCTACAATGAGCAGTTCTTC
>.|.|TRBJ2-7|TRBV29-1
CSVRGWTDTCEQYF
TGCAGCGTGCGGGGTTGGACAGACACTTGCGAGCAGTACTTC
>.|.|TRBJ2-4|TRBV7-9
CASSLVRAGINIQYF
TGTGCCAGCAGCTTAGTTCGGGCGGGGATAAACATTCAGTACTTC
>TRBD2|many|TRBJ2-1|TRBV2
CASSDVTSGMNEQFF
TGTGCCAGCAGTGATGTTACTAGCGGGATGAATGAGCAGTTCTTC
>TRBD2|many|TRBJ2-3|TRBV18
CASSPPLAGSDTQYF
TGTGCCAGCTCACCACCCTTAGCGGGGTCAGATACGCAGTATTTT
>TRBD2|.|TRBJ2-1|TRBV7-2
CASSIPRLAGYNEKFF
TGTGCCAGCAGCATTCCAAGACTAGCGGGCTACAATGAGAAGTTCTTC